The 4 T cell receptor beta chains below were found in one sample sequenced in a study of blood T cells in healthy people across ages (dated by TCRdb to about 2015). The receptor library was made with 5' RACE. Instrument on record: Illumina HiSeq 2500. A second PCR of roughly 7 to 12 cycles was performed with a sample-barcoded 5' primer and a J-beta primer mix. TCRdb handled the public reads itself, with Q25 trimming in fastp and clone calling in MiXCR, and kept productive beta chains. Under each unique CDR3 protein, matching rows form one entry showing the most common genes and DNA. This sample comprises 650,000 to 700,000 distinct CDR3 sequences, about 34% of them detected only once. Of the sample, approximately 15% falls within the top ten clones. The sample consisted of blood. The source is an elderly woman in good health. Donor details come from another sample of the same person, matched by shared clones.

This clonotype was observed at least ten times. One end of the junction does not line up with germline, which may come from a read error. The chain's CDR3 is CASTLRGADYNEQFF. CDR3 sequence (DNA): TGCGCCAGCACCTTGAGAGGGGCCGATTACAATGAGCAGTTCTTC. The chain recombines TRBV5-1 with TRBJ2-1; D may be TRBD1 or TRBD2 (5 bases each). Germline CDR1 SGHRS, CDR2 YFSETQ. The CDR3 is 15 amino acids.

As regards this clonotype: A much larger clonotype is one base distant, so this may be a read error. The chain uses TRBV5-1 and TRBJ2-5; weak D call: TRBD1 (6 bases). Per germline, CDR1 SGHRS and CDR2 YFSETQ. The length of the CDR3 is 15 residues. CDR3 residues: CASSSYGTNQEAQYF. CDR3 nucleotide sequence: TGCGCCAGCAGCTCCTACGGGACAAACCAAGAGGCCCAGTACTTC.

The V and J genes are TRBV29-1 and TRBJ2-5; D is possibly TRBD1 (5 bases). The CDR3 covers 12 residues. Deletions cut 7 bases from V and 13 bases from J, with 22 bases between. The germline V gene has CDR1 SQVTM and CDR2 ANQGSEA. The CDR3 region has the DNA TGCAGCGGTGATAAGGGATCGGACATTCGGTACTTC. This codes for CSGDKGSDIRYF.

Of note for this clonotype: A much larger clone differs from this one at a single base, so this may be a read error. The V and J genes are TRBV6-2 or TRBV6-3 and TRBJ2-5; 9 bases align to TRBD1. The CDR3 loop spans 15 amino acids. Germline V CDR1 and CDR2: MNHEY, SVGEGT. Here the CDR3 DNA reads TGTGTCAGCAGCCCGACACAGGGGGCACGAGAGACCCAGTACTTC. It encodes CVSSPTQGARETQYF.